This T cell receptor (beta chain) was found in a study of CD8+CD57+ T cells in acquired aplastic anemia. Findings and caveats of the study: Patients and controls turned out to have 25 to 30 CD8+ CDR3 sequences in common.

Template material for TCR beta VDJ and CDR3 profiling consisted of genomic DNA. TCRdb processed the reads anew with MiXCR; each CDR3 protein has one entry. The sample has about 180,000 distinct CDR3 sequences; approximately 45% are singletons. Germline CDR1 reads SGHRS; CDR2 reads YFSETQ. The CDR3 contains 13 residues. Trimming removed 0 bases from V and 6 bases from J, with 9 bases in between. This clonotype was seen ten or more times. Antigen unknown. The chain employs TRBV5-1 and TRBJ1-2, with D perhaps TRBD1 (6 bases). The source is a human donor in good health. Sequenced: sorted CD4+, CD8+, or CD8+CD57+ T cells (not recorded which) from PBMCs. Written as DNA, the CDR3 is TGCGCCAGCAGCTTGGGGGCAGGGGATGGCTACACCTTC. Residues: CASSLGAGDGYTF. Using reference TRBV5-1 and TRBJ1-2 for the parts outside the CDR3, the full variable domain is KAGVTQTPRYLIKTRGQQVTLSCSPISGHRSVSWYQQTPGQGLQFLFEYFSETQRNKGNFPGRFSGRQFSNSRSEMNVSTLELGDSALYLCASSLGAGDGYTFGSGTRLTVV.